These T cell receptor beta chains were read from a single sample in a study of cytomegalovirus exposure and HLA in healthy donors. Libraries were prepared by immunoSEQ multiplex PCR; TCRdb keeps only in-frame clonotypes and omits some of them. This sample has approximately 60,000 clones, with 65% to 85% found just once. Sample: PBMCs. The receptors come from a man aged 30 to 39 in good health and CMV-seronegative. Each CDR3 is given with its conserved first and last residue. Each record gives: CDR3 length, V gene, clone size, J gene, D gene, CDR3 protein, CDR3 DNA. The D gene is left open where the match is weak. Clone size is stated in some rows and not others, as once, few, many or a class when expanded.

14,TRBV2,NA,TRBJ2-1,NA,CASRGVGDYNEQFF,TGTGCCAGCAGGGGTGTCGGGGATTACAATGAGCAGTTCTTC
14,TRBV27,NA,TRBJ2-7,NA,CASSSAYRSYEQYF,TGTGCCAGCAGTTCCGCGTACCGGTCCTACGAGCAGTACTTC
16,TRBV30,few,TRBJ2-7,TRBD2,CAWSFRTSGRRYEQYF,TGTGCCTGGAGTTTTCGGACTAGCGGGAGGAGGTACGAGCAGTACTTC
16,TRBV23-1,NA,TRBJ2-7,TRBD2,CASSQPSGRLPYEQYF,TGCGCCAGCAGTCAACCTAGCGGGAGGCTCCCCTACGAGCAGTACTTC
15,TRBV7-9,NA,TRBJ1-2,TRBD1,CASSSPGQGGYGYTF,TGTGCCAGCAGCTCTCCGGGACAGGGCGGCTATGGCTACACCTTC
15,TRBV6-1,NA,TRBJ1-5,NA,CASRDTNYSNQPQHF,TGTGCCAGCAGGGACACGAATTATAGCAATCAGCCCCAGCATTTT
15,TRBV28,NA,TRBJ2-7,TRBD2,CASSLWGLAVYEQYF,TGTGCCAGCAGTCTTTGGGGACTAGCGGTTTACGAGCAGTACTTC
14,TRBV7-9,NA,TRBJ2-7,NA,CASSLYTGTYEQYF,TGTGCCAGCAGCTTGTACACAGGGACCTACGAGCAGTACTTC
17,TRBV19,NA,TRBJ1-5,NA,CASRREPGRGDNQPQHF,TGTGCCAGTAGACGTGAGCCCGGGCGGGGCGACAATCAGCCCCAGCATTTT
16,TRBV30,few,TRBJ2-7,NA,CAWRFQSSDSTYEQYF,TGTGCCTGGAGATTCCAGTCTAGCGACAGTACCTACGAGCAGTACTTC
15,TRBV6-4,few,TRBJ2-3,TRBD1,CASSEGTGSTDTQYF,TGTGCCAGCAGTGAAGGGACAGGGAGCACAGATACGCAGTATTTT
13,TRBV19,NA,TRBJ1-5,NA,CASSSRRDQPQHF,TGTGCCAGTAGTTCACGCAGGGATCAGCCCCAGCATTTT
16,TRBV18,NA,TRBJ2-1,TRBD2,CASSKGLAGAYNEQFF,TGTGCCAGCTCAAAGGGACTAGCGGGAGCCTACAATGAGCAGTTCTTC
15,TRBV5-6,NA,TRBJ2-3,NA,CASSLVGLVPDTQYF,TGTGCCAGCAGCTTGGTTGGCCTGGTCCCAGATACGCAGTATTTT
14,TRBV19,NA,TRBJ1-1,TRBD1,CASSQDRVNTEAFF,TGTGCCAGTAGTCAGGACAGGGTGAACACTGAAGCTTTCTTT
13,TRBV7-2,NA,TRBJ2-2,NA,CASSSTGSGELFF,TGTGCCAGCAGCTCAACAGGGTCCGGGGAGCTGTTTTTT
13,TRBV5-1,NA,TRBJ1-1,NA,CASSPGQHTEAFF,TGCGCCAGCAGCCCTGGACAGCACACTGAAGCTTTCTTT
15,TRBV27,NA,TRBJ1-5,TRBD1,CASRDRAGNNQPQHF,TGTGCCAGCAGGGACAGGGCTGGTAACAATCAGCCCCAGCATTTT
15,TRBV7-2,NA,TRBJ1-5,NA,CASSSTGRPTRPQHF,TGTGCCAGCAGTTCTACCGGCAGGCCTACACGGCCCCAGCATTTT
15,TRBV5-1,NA,TRBJ1-1,TRBD1,CASSLDRGRRTEAFF,TGCGCCAGCAGCTTGGACAGGGGGCGCAGAACTGAAGCTTTCTTT
16,TRBV7-6,NA,TRBJ2-2,TRBD1,CASSPGQGRNTGELFF,TGTGCCAGCAGCCCAGGACAGGGACGGAACACCGGGGAGCTGTTTTTT
12,TRBV7-2,NA,TRBJ2-7,NA,CASSFPTGLKYF,TGTGCCAGCAGCTTTCCCACAGGACTAAAGTACTTC
16,TRBV7-2,NA,TRBJ2-3,TRBD2,CASSLVAGGITDTQYF,TGTGCCAGCAGCTTAGTAGCGGGGGGGATCACAGATACGCAGTATTTT
15,TRBV5-5,NA,TRBJ1-2,NA,CASSLQTGTYYGYTF,TGTGCCAGCAGCCTACAAACCGGGACATACTATGGCTACACCTTC
14,TRBV2,NA,TRBJ1-3,NA,CASEQGYSGNTIYF,TGTGCCAGCGAACAGGGATACTCTGGAAACACCATATATTTT
14,TRBV7-6,once,TRBJ2-7,NA,CASSLNGVTYEQYF,TGTGCCAGCAGCTTAAACGGTGTGACCTACGAGCAGTACTTC
14,TRBV15,NA,TRBJ2-7,NA,CATSRGTAPYEQYF,TGTGCCACCAGCAGAGGGACAGCTCCCTACGAGCAGTACTTC
15,TRBV6-5,once,TRBJ2-5,NA,CASSYRGWGQETQYF,TGTGCCAGCAGTTACAGGGGTTGGGGTCAAGAGACCCAGTACTTC
14,TRBV18,NA,TRBJ2-1,TRBD2,CASSPTSGNDEQFF,TGTGCCAGCTCACCGACTAGCGGGAATGATGAGCAGTTCTTC
15,TRBV19,NA,TRBJ1-2,NA,CASSTGQSSHYGYTF,TGTGCCAGTAGTACAGGACAGTCCTCCCACTATGGCTACACCTTC
16,TRBV4-2,NA,TRBJ2-5,TRBD1,CASSQGIVTGQETQYF,TGTGCCAGCAGCCAAGGCATCGTGACAGGGCAAGAGACCCAGTACTTC
15,TRBV28,NA,TRBJ1-2,NA,CASTNPGRGRDGYTF,TGTGCCAGCACAAACCCGGGCCGAGGGAGGGATGGCTACACCTTC
12,TRBV29-1,NA,TRBJ2-5,NA,CSVVSGMETQYF,TGCAGCGTTGTGTCAGGGATGGAGACCCAGTACTTC
13,TRBV11-3,NA,TRBJ2-5,NA,CASSGGYWETQYF,TGTGCCAGCAGCGGAGGTTACTGGGAGACCCAGTACTTC
15,TRBV6-5,once,TRBJ1-6,NA,CASSYSEGHNSPLHF,TGTGCCAGCAGTTACTCGGAGGGTCATAATTCACCCCTCCACTTT
16,TRBV18,NA,TRBJ2-5,TRBD1,CASSPSGTGAGETQYF,TGTGCCAGCTCACCATCCGGGACAGGGGCCGGGGAGACCCAGTACTTC
14,TRBV11-1,NA,TRBJ1-6,TRBD1,CASSYRGNNSPLHF,TGTGCCAGCAGCTACAGGGGGAATAATTCACCCCTCCACTTT
15,TRBV4-1,NA,TRBJ2-1,NA,CASSQSAGSYNEQFF,TGCGCCAGCAGCCAATCGGCGGGATCCTACAATGAGCAGTTCTTC
13,TRBV5-1,once,TRBJ2-5,NA,CASRPGQGETQYF,TGCGCCAGCAGACCCGGACAAGGGGAGACCCAGTACTTC
18,TRBV10-1,NA,TRBJ2-1,TRBD2,CASSESIGLAGSYNEQFF,TGCGCCAGCAGTGAATCAATAGGACTAGCGGGATCCTACAATGAGCAGTTCTTC
13,TRBV5-1,NA,TRBJ1-5,NA,CASSFGSNQPQHF,TGCGCCAGCAGCTTCGGGAGCAATCAGCCCCAGCATTTT
14,TRBV18,NA,TRBJ1-6,NA,CASSPGKDNSPLHF,TGTGCCAGCTCCCCCGGGAAAGATAATTCACCCCTCCACTTT
17,TRBV4-3,NA,TRBJ1-2,NA,CASSPSAGDGAMDGYTF,TGCGCCAGCAGCCCATCAGCAGGGGATGGGGCTATGGACGGCTACACCTTC
15,TRBV28,NA,TRBJ1-5,TRBD1,CASSLGDRDNQPQHF,TGTGCCAGCAGTTTAGGGGACAGGGACAATCAGCCCCAGCATTTT
13,TRBV29-1,NA,TRBJ2-7,NA,CSVGEGGYYEQYF,TGCAGCGTTGGGGAGGGGGGCTACTACGAGCAGTACTTC
18,TRBV27,few,TRBJ2-1,TRBD2,CASSEGTSGSFYYNEQFF,TGTGCCAGCAGTGAGGGGACTAGCGGGAGCTTCTACTACAATGAGCAGTTCTTC
20,TRBV4-3,few,TRBJ2-3,TRBD2,CASSLNSRTSGGDYTDTQYF,TGCGCCAGCAGCCTCAACTCACGGACTAGCGGGGGGGATTACACAGATACGCAGTATTTT
16,TRBV28,NA,TRBJ1-3,TRBD1,CASSYPGQGALDTIYF,TGTGCCAGCAGTTACCCCGGACAGGGGGCGTTGGACACCATATATTTT
13,TRBV7-2,NA,TRBJ1-1,TRBD1,CASSPGGPTEAFF,TGTGCCAGCAGCCCAGGGGGGCCCACTGAAGCTTTCTTT
14,TRBV7-8,NA,TRBJ2-7,NA,CASSLQGSSYEQYF,TGTGCCAGCAGCTTACAGGGGTCGTCCTACGAGCAGTACTTC
15,TRBV28,NA,TRBJ2-7,NA,CASSLLRGSSYEQYF,TGTGCCAGCAGTCTTCTTCGGGGGAGCTCCTACGAGCAGTACTTC
11,TRBV6-5,NA,TRBJ1-1,TRBD1,CASSRQGEAFF,TGTGCCAGCAGTAGACAGGGTGAAGCTTTCTTT
14,TRBV30,NA,TRBJ1-4,TRBD1,CAWSRTGVNEKLFF,TGTGCCTGGAGTCGGACAGGGGTGAATGAAAAACTGTTTTTT
12,TRBV11-3,NA,TRBJ1-1,NA,CASSLEAQKAFF,TGTGCCAGCAGCTTAGAGGCCCAAAAAGCTTTCTTT
14,TRBV5-8,few,TRBJ1-4,TRBD1,CASSLQGANEKLFF,TGTGCCAGCAGCTTGCAGGGGGCTAATGAAAAACTGTTTTTT
15,TRBV7-2,NA,TRBJ1-2,NA,CASSLATHSGPGYTF,TGTGCCAGCAGCTTAGCAACTCATTCAGGCCCTGGCTACACCTTC
15,TRBV4-3,few,TRBJ2-1,NA,CASRQEPYGGSEQFF,TGCGCCAGCAGACAAGAACCATATGGAGGTAGTGAGCAGTTCTTC
15,TRBV9,NA,TRBJ1-6,TRBD1,CASSPRDRGNSPLHF,TGTGCCAGCAGCCCCCGGGACAGGGGTAATTCACCCCTCCACTTT